This T cell receptor beta chain was profiled in a study of T cells in Graves' hyperthyroidism and ophthalmopathy. This clonotype came up a few times. Researchers amplified the TCR beta CDR3 regions from RNA transcripts. During a first-round RT-PCR of the TCR CDR3, the HTBI primer set was used. TCRdb processed the multiplex PCR reads anew with MiXCR; each CDR3 protein has one entry. This table holds 490,000 or so distinct CDR3 sequences, about 16% found once. Each ophthalmopathy patient scored at least 3 on the Clinical Activity Score and at least 4 on NOSPECS grade, with duration under 3 months. Exclusions: uncontrolled infection, other autoimmune disease, pregnancy, lactation. Fresh peripheral blood, around 11 ml of it, supplied the PBMCs. CDR1 is SGHVS, CDR2 FNYEAQ, per germline. J lost 1 base, V lost 5 bases, and 5 bases had no gene match. This CDR3 has 15 amino acids.

The rearrangement joins TRBV7-6 to TRBJ2-7, with 10 bases fitting TRBD2. The sequence came from a woman aged 25 to 39 with Graves' ophthalmopathy. The sequenced sample was blood. CDR3 region: CASSPGSGRSYEQYF. DNA of the CDR3: TGTGCCAGCAGCCCCGGTAGCGGGAGGTCCTACGAGCAGTACTTC. The variable domain in full, completed from reference TRBV7-6 and TRBJ2-7, reads GAGVSQSPRYKVTKRGQDVALRCDPISGHVSLYWYRQALGQGPEFLTYFNYEAQQDKSGLPNDRFSAERPEGSISTLTIQRTEQRDSAMYRCASSPGSGRSYEQYFGPGTRLTVT.